This is a list of T cell receptor beta chains from one sample in a study of blood T cell repertoires in COVID-19. The repertoire was sequenced with immunoSEQ multiplex PCR; TCRdb's copy has only in-frame clones and lacks some. The table shows under 250,000 clones, with 80% to 95% occurring only once. The sample taken for sequencing was peripheral blood. The receptors were sampled from a man in his 60s with COVID-19, enrolled during active disease. The CDR3 runs from the conserved cysteine through the conserved F or W. The D gene is left open where the match is weak. Clone size is given for some rows only: seen once, a few or many times, or a class if the clone is expanded.

V	J	size	D	DNA	CDR3
TRBV4-1	TRBJ2-3	-	-	TGCGCCAGCAGCCAAGTCGGACTACCCGGTGCATATACGCAGTATTTT	CASSQVGLPGAYTQYF
TRBV10-1	TRBJ1-2	-	-	TGCGCCAGCAGTGCCCAGGGCGCCTATGGCTACACCTTC	CASSAQGAYGYTF
TRBV27	TRBJ2-7	-	-	TGTGCCAGAGGGAGGTACGAGCAGTACTTC	CARGRYEQYF
TRBV29-1	TRBJ2-1	-	-	TGCAGCGTGCATAGCGTGAACTTAAATGAGCAGTTCTTC	CSVHSVNLNEQFF
TRBV9	TRBJ1-6	-	-	TGTGCCAGCAGCGGGACACCTAATAATTCACCCCTCCACTTT	CASSGTPNNSPLHF
TRBV30	TRBJ1-1	-	TRBD1	TGTGCCTGGAATTTTCCGGGACAGGGGGCATTCACTGAAGCTTTCTTT	CAWNFPGQGAFTEAFF
TRBV19	TRBJ1-2	once	TRBD1	TGTGCCAGTAGTGCGGGACAGGGCACCTATGGCTACACCTTC	CASSAGQGTYGYTF
TRBV5-1	TRBJ2-5	-	-	TGCGCCAGCAGCTTTGGCCAGGGGCAAGAGACCCAGTACTTC	CASSFGQGQETQYF
TRBV19	TRBJ2-2	-	TRBD1	TGTGCCAGTAGACCACCGGGACAGCTGAACACCGGGGAGCTGTTTTTT	CASRPPGQLNTGELFF
TRBV7-9	TRBJ2-1	-	TRBD2	TGTGCCAGCACCTCTAGCGGGGGATACAATGAGCAGTTCTTC	CASTSSGGYNEQFF
TRBV28	TRBJ2-7	-	-	TGTGCCAGCAGTTTGAGGAGCTCCTACGAGCAGTACTTC	CASSLRSSYEQYF
TRBV6-5	TRBJ2-7	-	-	TGTGCCAGCAGTTACCGTACAGGGACCTACGAGCAGTACTTC	CASSYRTGTYEQYF
TRBV7-3	TRBJ2-1	-	-	TGTGCCAGCAGCTTAAAGACAAGCTCCTACAATGAGCAGTTCTTC	CASSLKTSSYNEQFF
TRBV11-1	TRBJ2-1	-	-	TGTGCCAGCAGCCCACGTAGGGAGCTCTACAATGAGCAGTTCTTC	CASSPRRELYNEQFF
TRBV19	TRBJ1-2	-	-	TGTGCCAGTAGTCCCATGGGGGGAAATGGCTACACCTTC	CASSPMGGNGYTF
TRBV5-1	TRBJ2-1	-	TRBD2	TGCGCCAGCAGCTTGGGTAGCGGGAGGGTGAATGAGCAGTTCTTC	CASSLGSGRVNEQFF
TRBV11-1	TRBJ2-7	once	-	TGTGCCAGCAGCCCCCCCACAGGATCTTACGAGCAGTACTTC	CASSPPTGSYEQYF
TRBV2	TRBJ1-1	-	TRBD1	TGTGCCAGCAGAGACACCCGACAGGGGAACACTGAAGCTTTCTTT	CASRDTRQGNTEAFF
TRBV6-4	TRBJ2-6	-	-	TGTGCCAGCAGACCGGACTTCCCCGGCAGCTCTGGGGCCAACGTCCTGACTTTC	CASRPDFPGSSGANVLTF
TRBV12-3/TRBV12-4	TRBJ1-1	-	-	TGTGCCAGCACCGGGCGGGGGGACACTGAAGCTTTCTTT	CASTGRGDTEAFF
TRBV30	TRBJ2-1	-	TRBD2	TGTGCCTGGAGTGTACCTCATAGCGGGAGGGCCCGGTGGGGCTCCTACAATGAGCAGTTCTTC	CAWSVPHSGRARWGSYNEQFF
TRBV12-3/TRBV12-4	TRBJ2-1	-	TRBD1	TGTGCCAGCAGTCTGACAGGGGTGAATGAGCAGTTCTTC	CASSLTGVNEQFF
TRBV28	TRBJ2-1	-	-	TGTGCCAGCAGTTCCCTCGACAAGAATGAGCAGTTCTTC	CASSSLDKNEQFF
TRBV18	TRBJ2-5	few	-	TGTGCCAGCTCACCTCAGGGGAAAGAGACCCAGTACTTC	CASSPQGKETQYF
TRBV25-1	TRBJ2-3	-	TRBD2	TGTGCCAGCAGTGAATTTAATGTGGCTAGCGGGACTACAGATACGCAGTATTTT	CASSEFNVASGTTDTQYF
TRBV7-3	TRBJ1-2	-	TRBD1	TGTGCCAGCAGCTTAGAAGGGACAGGGGGCTATGGCTACACCTTC	CASSLEGTGGYGYTF
TRBV4-3	TRBJ2-3	-	TRBD2	TGCGCCAGCAGCCAAGACCTAGCGGGAGGATCAGATACGCAGTATTTT	CASSQDLAGGSDTQYF
TRBV10-1	TRBJ2-5	once	-	TGCGCCAGCAGTGAGCGAGGCCGGGGTGGACAAGAGACCCAGTACTTC	CASSERGRGGQETQYF
TRBV7-9	TRBJ1-3	-	-	TGTGCCAGCAGCTTAACCAGCTCTGGAAACACCATATATTTT	CASSLTSSGNTIYF
TRBV20-1	TRBJ2-2	few	TRBD1	TGCAGTGCTAGTCCGGGACAGGGAAACACCGGGGAGCTGTTTTTT	CSASPGQGNTGELFF
TRBV7-8	TRBJ2-4	once	-	TGTGCCAGCAGCTTTACAATCGCAGAAATTCAGTACTTC	CASSFTIAEIQYF
TRBV18	TRBJ2-1	-	TRBD2	TGTGCCAGCTCACCATCTAGCGGGGGGTACAATGAGCAGTTCTTC	CASSPSSGGYNEQFF
TRBV5-4	TRBJ2-1	-	TRBD2	TGTGCCAGCAGCTTTCGACTAGCGGGAGGTGGTGATGAGCAGTTCTTC	CASSFRLAGGGDEQFF
TRBV6-5	TRBJ1-1	-	TRBD1	TGTGCCAGCAGCGTACAGGGGGCGGATGGAGCTTTCTTT	CASSVQGADGAFF
TRBV5-1	TRBJ2-3	once	-	TGCGCCAGCAGCTCCTCAACGAGCGGGAGCACAGATACGCAGTATTTT	CASSSSTSGSTDTQYF
TRBV19	TRBJ1-3	-	TRBD1	TGTGCCAGTAGTACCCCTTCGACAGGGGCCGGAAACACCATATATTTT	CASSTPSTGAGNTIYF
TRBV21-1	TRBJ2-7	-	-	TGTGCCAGCAGCACGTCGGGACTCCTAGCTTCCTACGAGCAGTACTTC	CASSTSGLLASYEQYF
TRBV10-3	TRBJ1-1	-	-	TGTGCCACCTTAGGCACGGGGAACACTGAAGCTTTCTTT	CATLGTGNTEAFF
TRBV3-1/TRBV3-2	TRBJ2-1	-	TRBD2	TGTGCCAGCAGCCAAGATGGGTGGGAGGGAAGCTCCTACAATGAGCAGTTCTTC	CASSQDGWEGSSYNEQFF
TRBV27	TRBJ2-7	-	TRBD1	TGTGCCAGCAGTTTTCGGGACAGTAACTACGAGCAGTACTTC	CASSFRDSNYEQYF
TRBV5-1	TRBJ1-2	-	TRBD1	TGCGCCAGCAGCCCGGACAGGGCAATCTATGGCTACACCTTC	CASSPDRAIYGYTF
TRBV28	TRBJ2-3	few	TRBD2	TGTGCCAGCAGTCCAGCCTCGGGGGGTACAGATACGCAGTATTTT	CASSPASGGTDTQYF
TRBV21-1	TRBJ2-7	-	-	TGTGCCAGCAGCAAATTTTACCCGGGAGGGGCCGAGCAGTACTTC	CASSKFYPGGAEQYF
TRBV7-3	TRBJ2-1	-	TRBD2	TGTGCCAGCAGCTTAACCTCTAGCGGGAGGGTAAGGTCCTACAATGAGCAGTTCTTC	CASSLTSSGRVRSYNEQFF
TRBV5-4	TRBJ2-1	once	TRBD1	TGTGCCAGCAGCAAGCTACCGGGACAGGAAAAGTTCTTC	CASSKLPGQEKFF
TRBV19	TRBJ2-6	-	-	TGTGCCAGTACTCACAGGGATACCAACGTCCTGACTTTC	CASTHRDTNVLTF
TRBV28	TRBJ1-4	-	-	TGTGCCAGCAGTTTCCAGGCCACGGAAAAACTGTTTTTT	CASSFQATEKLFF
TRBV7-9	TRBJ1-1	-	-	TGTGCCAGCAGCTTAGCTATGGAAGCTTTCTTT	CASSLAMEAFF
TRBV5-1	TRBJ2-1	-	-	TGCGCCAGCAGCTTGGATGCAGGGACCTACAATGAGCAGTTCTTC	CASSLDAGTYNEQFF
TRBV5-1	TRBJ1-1	-	TRBD1	TGCGCCAGCAGCCCCTGGACAGGGGTGAGAACTGAAGCTTTCTTT	CASSPWTGVRTEAFF
TRBV20-1	TRBJ2-3	-	-	TGCAGTGCTAGTTTTGTGGTCGGCGGGGTCAACACAGATACGCAGTATTTT	CSASFVVGGVNTDTQYF
TRBV6-5	TRBJ1-1	-	-	TGTGCCAGCAGTCTACAGGGTAACACTGAAGCTTTCTTT	CASSLQGNTEAFF